This T cell receptor beta chain was found in a study of CD8 T cells in ankylosing spondylitis. The J segment lost 5 bases and the V segment lost 4 bases, leaving 8 bases of the junction unmatched. The CDR3 sequence is 16 residues long. CDR1 and CDR2 from the germline V gene are KGHDR and SFDVKD. In regard to this clonotype: Antigen: not known.

Study results and limitations: Characteristic of ankylosing spondylitis blood, it appeared, was a TCR beta motif comprising roughly eight highly homologous variants.

TCRdb fed the 5' RACE reads into MiXCR, producing one record per CDR3 protein. Here the sample spans around 430,000 distinct CDR3 sequences, 15% to 20% being singletons. The sequence was obtained from a male donor with ankylosing spondylitis. The chain links TRBV24-1 to TRBJ2-1, with 9 nucleotides matching TRBD2. Sequencing was done on a sample of blood, either unsorted or a sorted T cell fraction (not recorded which). In DNA, the CDR3 is TGTGCCACCAGTGACGTACTAGCGGGTGCGAACAATGAGCAGTTCTTC. The encoded protein is CATSDVLAGANNEQFF.